The sequence of this T cell receptor beta chain was determined in a study of blood T cell repertoires in COVID-19 (dated by TCRdb to the early 2020s). As for the study more broadly: Collaborator samples came from the United States, Italy and Spain and covered acute and convalescent phases of COVID-19. The samples were drawn from the first 160 participants of the ongoing ImmuneRACE study and from under 1,500 subjects provided by 6 global collaborators. Deeply sampled blood TCRbeta repertoires from subjects exposed to, actively infected with, or recovered from COVID-19 were included in the dataset. Where available, HLA class I and class II types were taken from metadata supplied by the sample provider and were not determined by assay-based typing. The prospective study material was composed of cDNA or gDNA derived from T cells, B-cell-depleted T cells, or PBMCs. The repertoires were made available in a free public database intended to serve as a resource for research on the immune response to SARS-CoV-2. Nearly every sample came with metadata listing a de-identified subject ID, COVID-19 status, age in years and sex.

CDR1 and CDR2 (SGHAT, FQNNGV) derive from the germline V gene. The CDR3 has 16 amino acids, counting the end cysteine and phenylalanine. Only the CDR3 DNA is retained, 48 bases long and in frame from the first base. V drops 1 base and J drops 2 bases, leaving 15 bases in between. Study-wide findings and limitations: The quantity of clinical and demographic metadata differed by source and by participant and was supplied without curation.

TCRbeta CDR3 regions were amplified from genomic DNA by means of the immunoSEQ Assay, a bias-controlled multiplex PCR. The study's processing was this. The number of nucleated cells in each sample was estimated by amplification of reference gene primers within the assay. To quantify the absolute abundance of each unique TCRbeta CDR3 rearrangement, sequence reads were collapsed and filtered. For each sample, productive Simpson clonality was calculated by taking the square root of Simpson's diversity index across productive rearrangements. TCRdb limited this immuneACCESS table to in-frame rearrangements with V and J called. A share of clones is missing; checked studies link under half to unresolved V genes, and the rest is unexplained. V, J and clone size derive from that table, while D and trimming were established from the DNA sequence. Across this sample there are 200,000 to 300,000 clones, with roughly 88% seen only once. The top ten hold 2% to 2.5% of the sample.

Participants in the prospective study were enrolled through a virtual design, were aged roughly 18 to 90 years, and lived in 24 United States geographic areas. In the prospective study, participants were assigned to cohorts based on the clinical history participants reported in a screening survey and a study questionnaire. Recovered participants in ImmuneRACE Cohort 3 were defined by two consecutive negative NP/OP PCR tests, clearance by a healthcare professional, or resolution of symptoms. In the prospective study, whole blood, serum and a nasopharyngeal or oropharyngeal swab were collected from each participant by mobile phlebotomists. Additional blood draws and questionnaires over an approximately two-month period could optionally be provided by prospective study participants. Before DNA extraction, blood samples from the prospective study were shipped at room temperature or frozen. As concerns this clone: Its recognized antigen is unknown. There are no base qualities to consult, and no much larger clone falls within one base.

The sequence was collected from a woman aged 45-65 years who had recovered from COVID-19. The material sequenced was PBMCs or T cells enriched from blood (not recorded which). In this chain, TRBV11-2 is recombined with TRBJ2-7; 5 matching bases give a weak D call of TRBD2. The CDR3 amino acid sequence is: CASSLGVAFIPYEQYF. The sequence in DNA is TGTGCCAGCAGCTTAGGGGTAGCGTTTATTCCCTACGAGCAGTACTTC. The reference TRBV11-2 and TRBJ2-7 proteins fill in what lies around the CDR3, so the full variable domain reads EAGVAQSPRYKIIEKRQSVAFWCNPISGHATLYWYQQILGQGPKLLIQFQNNGVVDDSQLPKDRFSAERLKGVDSTLKIQPAKLEDSAVYLCASSLGVAFIPYEQYFGPGTRLTVT.